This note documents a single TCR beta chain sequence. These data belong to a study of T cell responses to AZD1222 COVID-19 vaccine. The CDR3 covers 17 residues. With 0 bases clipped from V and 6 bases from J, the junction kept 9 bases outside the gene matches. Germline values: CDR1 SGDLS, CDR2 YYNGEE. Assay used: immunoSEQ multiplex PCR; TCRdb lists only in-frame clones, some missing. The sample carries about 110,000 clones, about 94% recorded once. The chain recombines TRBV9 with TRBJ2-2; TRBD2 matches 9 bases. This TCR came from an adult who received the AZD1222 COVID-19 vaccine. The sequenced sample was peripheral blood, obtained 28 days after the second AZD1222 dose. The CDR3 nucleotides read TGTGCCAGCAGCGTAGGGGGGGCCAAGCGGGAGGCCGGGGAGCTGTTTTTT. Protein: CASSVGGAKREAGELFF. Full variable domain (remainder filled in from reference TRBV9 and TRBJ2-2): DSGVTQTPKHLITATGQRVTLRCSPRSGDLSVYWYQQSLDQGLQFLIQYYNGEERAKGNILERFSAQQFPDLHSELNLSSLELGDSALYFCASSVGGAKREAGELFFGEGSRLTVL.